This T cell receptor (beta chain) emerged from a study of glioma-infiltrating T cells. Overall study results and limits: Very few CDR3 sequences were shared between tissue and blood. Non-neoplastic patients had below-expected tissue-blood divergence, while all gliomas exceeded expectation.

Amplification of TCR alpha and beta CDR3 regions from RNA used iRepertoire nested multiplex PCR. One entry per CDR3 protein, called by TCRdb with MiXCR from the multiplex PCR reads. This table holds 150,000 to 200,000 distinct CDR3 sequences, around 42% found once. There are 14 residues in the CDR3. Trimming took 3 bases from V and 3 from J; bases not matched to a gene: 3. Germline V gene sequence: CDR1 LNHDA, CDR2 SQIVND (reference sequence). Of note for this clonotype: Antigen unknown.

The clonotype comes from a human donor with low-grade glioma or glioblastoma, undergoing nonglioma brain surgery, or in good health (not recorded which). J is TRBJ2-7 and V is TRBV19, with TRBD1 matching 9 bases. Sequenced: glioma tissue, nonneoplastic brain tissue, or PBMCs (not recorded which). CDR3 sequence: CASSIGTGSYEQYF. CDR3 coding DNA: TGTGCCAGTAGTATCGGGACAGGGAGCTACGAGCAGTACTTC.